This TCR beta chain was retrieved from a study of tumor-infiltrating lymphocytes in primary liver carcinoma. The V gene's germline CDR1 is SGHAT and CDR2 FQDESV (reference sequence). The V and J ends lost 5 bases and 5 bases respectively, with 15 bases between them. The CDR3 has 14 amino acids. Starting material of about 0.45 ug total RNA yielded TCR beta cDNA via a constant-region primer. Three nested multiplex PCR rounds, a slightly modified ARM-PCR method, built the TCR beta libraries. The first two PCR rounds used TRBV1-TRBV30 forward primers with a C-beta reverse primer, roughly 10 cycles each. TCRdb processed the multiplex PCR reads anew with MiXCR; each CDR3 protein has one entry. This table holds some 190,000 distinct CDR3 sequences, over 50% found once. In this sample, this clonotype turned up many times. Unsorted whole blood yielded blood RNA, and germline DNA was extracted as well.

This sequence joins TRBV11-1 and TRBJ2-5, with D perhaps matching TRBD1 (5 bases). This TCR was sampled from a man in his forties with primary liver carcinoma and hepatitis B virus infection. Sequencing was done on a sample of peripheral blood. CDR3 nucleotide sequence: TGTGCCAGCAGCAGGGGTCGCCCAGGGGAGACCCAGTACTTC. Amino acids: CASSRGRPGETQYF.